Below, 6 T cell receptor beta chains from the same sample are listed, as sequenced in a study of blood T cell repertoires in COVID-19. Here immunoSEQ multiplex PCR was the method, and the copy in TCRdb shows in-frame clones only, minus some. The sample holds fewer than 300,000 clones, approximately 87% seen once. What was sequenced was peripheral blood. These receptors all come from a woman aged 40 to 55 who had recovered from COVID-19.

The chain carries TRBV7-2 and TRBJ2-3, with D maybe TRBD1 (6 bases). CDR3 length equals 13 residues. Trimming took off 2 bases at V and 4 bases at J, with 7 bases between the two ends. Per the germline V gene, CDR1 is SGHTA and CDR2 is FQGNSA. CDR3 in DNA: TGTGCCAGCAGCTTACAGGGGTCAGATACGCAGTATTTT. Translating gives CASSLQGSDTQYF.

The rearrangement joins TRBV6-1 to TRBJ1-6, with D uncertain. CDR1 and CDR2 (germline): MNHNS, SASEGT. This CDR3 is 14 amino acids long. Trimming shortened V by 3 bases and J by 7 bases, and 10 bases separated the two germline ends. The CDR3 bases are TGTGCCAGCAGTGAGCTCCGGGAGAATTCACCCCTCCACTTT. It translates to CASSELRENSPLHF.

The genes are TRBV4-3 and TRBJ2-7, with 10 positions matching TRBD2. The CDR3 runs to 16 residues. J lost 2 bases, V lost 1 base, and 5 bases had no gene match. Germline V lookup: CDR1 LGHNA, CDR2 YSLEER. CDR3 nucleotides: TGCGCCAGCAGCCAAGGCCTAGCGGGGGAACCCTACGAGCAGTACTTC. Amino acids: CASSQGLAGEPYEQYF.

V usage is TRBV5-5 and J usage is TRBJ2-2, with 8 bases matching TRBD1. This CDR3 is 16 amino acids long. CDR1 and CDR2 (germline): SGHKS, YYEKEE (reference sequence). With V trimmed by 5 bases and J by 1 base, 7 bases remained unmatched. The CDR3 spells CASRPPGTGNTGELFF. The CDR3 DNA sequence: TGTGCCAGCAGGCCGCCCGGGACAGGGAACACCGGGGAGCTGTTTTTT.

V and J are TRBV13 and TRBJ1-1; TRBD1 might be the D (5 bases). V was pared by 6 bases and J by 13 bases, with 21 bases between. The CDR3 is 13 residues long. The germline gives CDR1 PRHDT, CDR2 FYEKMQ (reference sequence). This CDR3 is CASSTPGKLGLFF. CDR3 nucleotide sequence: TGTGCCAGCAGTACACCAGGAAAACTGGGGCTTTTCTTT.

The J gene is TRBJ2-2, the V gene TRBV6-6; 10 nucleotides line up with TRBD1. This CDR3 is built from 18 residues. J lost 1 base, V lost 5 bases, and 10 bases had no gene match. Looked up from germline, CDR1 is MNHNY and CDR2 is SVGAGI (reference sequence). CDR3 protein: CASSPQPGQGMNTGELFF. DNA for the CDR3: TGTGCCAGCAGTCCCCAACCGGGACAGGGGATGAACACCGGGGAGCTGTTTTTT.